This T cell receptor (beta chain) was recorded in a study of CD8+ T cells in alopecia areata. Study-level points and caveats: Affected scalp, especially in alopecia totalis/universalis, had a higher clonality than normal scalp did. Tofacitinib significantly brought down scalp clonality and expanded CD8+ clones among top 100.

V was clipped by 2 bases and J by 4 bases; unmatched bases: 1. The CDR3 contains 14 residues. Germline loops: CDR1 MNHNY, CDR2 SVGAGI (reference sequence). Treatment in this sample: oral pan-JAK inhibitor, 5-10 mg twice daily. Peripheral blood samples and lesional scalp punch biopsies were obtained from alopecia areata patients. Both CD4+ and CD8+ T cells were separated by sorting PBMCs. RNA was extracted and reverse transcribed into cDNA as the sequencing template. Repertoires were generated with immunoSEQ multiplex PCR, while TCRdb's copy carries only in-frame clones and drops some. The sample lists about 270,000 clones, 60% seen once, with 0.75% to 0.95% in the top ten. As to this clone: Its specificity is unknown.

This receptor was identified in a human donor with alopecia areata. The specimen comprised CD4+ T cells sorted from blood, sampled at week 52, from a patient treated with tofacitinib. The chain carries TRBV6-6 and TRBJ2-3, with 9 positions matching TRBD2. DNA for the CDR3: TGTGCCAGCAGTTACCGGACTAGCGCAGATACGCAGTATTTT. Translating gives CASSYRTSADTQYF.